Below are 6 T cell receptor beta chains sequenced from a single sample in a study of shared clonotypes between healthy human individuals. Here immunoSEQ multiplex PCR was the method, and the copy in TCRdb shows in-frame clones only, minus some. The table lists around 120,000 clones, 65% to 75% of them singletons, with roughly 22% in the top ten. Sequencing input: memory CD8+ T cells sorted from blood. Subset here: CD45RO+ cells pooled with CCR7-negative TemRA cells. The receptors were gathered from a woman under 40 in good health.

The gene calls are TRBV23-1 and TRBJ2-6, with a weak D call TRBD2 (7 bases). TRBV23-1 is given ORF status, its function remaining uncertain. This CDR3 spans 20 amino acids. Deletions cut 4 bases from V and 2 bases from J, with 24 bases between. CDR3 sequence: CASSRSEWGGPSTGANVLTF. CDR3 DNA sequence: TGCGCCAGCAGTCGTTCTGAGTGGGGGGGCCCGTCCACTGGGGCCAACGTCCTGACTTTC.

This sequence joins TRBV28 and TRBJ2-5; tentatively, D is TRBD1 (6 bases). The better agreement between TRBJ2-7 and the DNA end casts doubt on the J call. CDR3 length: 12 amino acids. CDR1 and CDR2 (germline): MDHEN, SYDVKM. The CDR3 loop reads CASIAQGNEQYF. In DNA, the CDR3 is TGTGCCAGCATTGCCCAGGGGAACGAGCAGTACTTC.

This clone was observed a handful of times. CDR3 sequence reads: CASLQGLGYEQYF. CDR3 nucleotides: TGTGCCTCCCTACAGGGGTTAGGCTACGAGCAGTACTTC. The rearrangement joins TRBV2 to TRBJ2-7; the match to TRBD1 covers 7 bases. The J segment lost 3 bases and the V segment lost 11 bases, leaving 10 bases of the junction unmatched. CDR3 length: 13 amino acids. The germline gives CDR1 SNHLY, CDR2 FYNNEI.

In its sample, this clone was seen once. The chain links TRBV11-3 to TRBJ2-3; 7 bases agree with TRBD2. The CDR3 is made up of 16 amino acids. The ends lost 5 bases at V and 3 bases at J; junction bases unmatched: 11. Germline V CDR1 and CDR2: SGHNT, YENEEA. The CDR3 region has the DNA TGTGCCAGCAGCCCGACAGCGGGGAGTATAACAGATACGCAGTATTTT. It translates to CASSPTAGSITDTQYF.

The chain carries TRBV6-1 and TRBJ2-2, with 11 nucleotides matching TRBD1. Unmatched junction bases numbered 1, after V lost 7 bases and J lost 3 bases. The germline CDR1 and CDR2 sequences are MNHNS and SASEGT. This CDR3 has 14 amino acids. The CDR3: CASTGQGDTGELFF. The CDR3 bases are TGTGCCAGCACGGGACAGGGGGACACCGGGGAGCTGTTTTTT.

This clone was counted a few times. This chain connects TRBV5-6 to TRBJ1-1; TRBD1 aligns across 7 bases. Germline V gene sequence: CDR1 SGHDT, CDR2 YYEEEE. The CDR3 sequence is 15 residues long. Trimming removed 0 bases from V and 1 base from J; junction bases left unmatched: 3. CDR3 sequence reads: CASSLDNRGNTEAFF. CDR3 nucleotide sequence: TGTGCCAGCAGCTTGGATAACAGGGGGAACACTGAAGCTTTCTTT.